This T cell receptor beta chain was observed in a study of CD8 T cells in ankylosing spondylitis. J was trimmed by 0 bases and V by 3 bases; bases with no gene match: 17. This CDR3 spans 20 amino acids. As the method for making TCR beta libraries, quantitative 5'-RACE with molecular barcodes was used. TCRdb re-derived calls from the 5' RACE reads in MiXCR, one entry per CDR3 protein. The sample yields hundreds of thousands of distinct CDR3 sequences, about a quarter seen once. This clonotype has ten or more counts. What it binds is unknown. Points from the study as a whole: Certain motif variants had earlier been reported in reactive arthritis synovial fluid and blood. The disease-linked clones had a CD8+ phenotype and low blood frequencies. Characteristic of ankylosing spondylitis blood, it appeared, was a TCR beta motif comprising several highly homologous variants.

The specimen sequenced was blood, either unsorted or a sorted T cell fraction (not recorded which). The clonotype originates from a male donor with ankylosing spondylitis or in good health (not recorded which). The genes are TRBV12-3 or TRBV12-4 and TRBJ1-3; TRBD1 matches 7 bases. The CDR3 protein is CASSFRGTAGRTVSGNTIYF. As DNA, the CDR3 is TGTGCCAGCAGTTTTCGCGGGACAGCTGGCCGTACTGTCTCTGGAAACACCATATATTTT.